This T cell receptor beta chain was captured by sequencing in a study of human T cells and chemical hapten exposure. Indicated time point: pre-sensitization, week 0. The treatment: therapeutic diphenylcyclopropenone sensitization with weekly scalp DPC. The study extracted total RNA from unfractionated whole blood. With respect to this clonotype: Its antigen remains unknown.

V was cut by 2 bases and J by 12 bases, with 11 bases left in between. CDR1 and CDR2 from the germline V gene are MNHEY and SVGEGT. CDR3 length: 12 amino acids. TCRdb itself ran the RACE reads through MiXCR, one entry per CDR3 protein. The data hold more than 250,000 distinct CDR3 sequences, with roughly 7.7% observed a single time. Study-level findings and limits: After DPC sensitization, TCRs above 1 in 1000 frequency showed no change. Counts of TCRs expanded at PT1 correlated positively with patch test score. Expanded TCRs formed significantly more large CDR3 similarity clusters than controls.

The source is a man between 18 and 35 years old with alopecia areata. Some clones in this sample may be carry-over from other donors' samples. The V gene is TRBV6-2 or TRBV6-3, the J gene TRBJ1-5; a possible D gene is TRBD1 (5 bases). The starting material was whole blood, obtained in connection with sensitization to the hapten diphenylcyclopropenone (DPC). CDR3 bases: TGTGCCAGCAGTTACGGGTTGGGGGACCAGCATTTT. Amino acids: CASSYGLGDQHF.